These T cell receptor beta chains were read from a single sample in a study of T-cell reconstitution after alpha-beta-depleted transplantation in children. Via MiXCR, TCRdb re-called the PCR reads, giving one row per CDR3 protein. The sample shows over 200,000 distinct CDR3 sequences, approximately 10% of them seen only once. Sequencing was performed on PBMCs from the stem cell graft donor, taken from the stem cell graft. Receptors were obtained from a human donor who donated a stem cell graft to a child with acute lymphoblastic leukemia. The CDR3 runs from the conserved cysteine through the conserved F or W. The order of the fields is CDR3 length, J gene, clone size, V gene, D gene, CDR3 DNA, CDR3 protein. A D gene is named only where the DNA matches it firmly. Where a row states a size, it is once, few, many or the class of an expanded clone; other rows omit it.

>18|TRBJ2-2|-|TRBV11-2|-
TGTGCCAGCAGCCAGCCCGGGAGAATGCTAACCGGAGGCGGGGAGCTGTTTTTT
CASSQPGRMLTGGGELFF
>17|TRBJ2-3|-|TRBV7-9|TRBD2
TGTGCCAGCAGCTTAGACTTTGGTAGCGGGAGCACAGATACGCAGTATTTT
CASSLDFGSGSTDTQYF
>14|TRBJ2-1|many|TRBV20-1|TRBD1
TGCAGTGCGCCGACAGGGGCCCCGCACAATGAGCAGTTCTTC
CSAPTGAPHNEQFF
>14|TRBJ2-4|-|TRBV11-2|TRBD2
TGTGCCAGAAGCACTGGGACTAGTATCGACATTCAGTACTTC
CARSTGTSIDIQYF
>14|TRBJ2-7|many|TRBV10-1|-
TGCGCCAGCAGTGAGAATCGGGGAACCTACGAGCAGTACTTC
CASSENRGTYEQYF
>14|TRBJ2-1|many|TRBV5-1|TRBD2
TGCGCCAGCAGGACTAGCGGGGCCGCAAATGAGCAGTTCTTC
CASRTSGAANEQFF
>17|TRBJ2-2|few|TRBV5-1|TRBD2
TGCGCCAGCAGCGGACTAGCGGGGGGCACGAACACCGGGGAGCTGTTTTTT
CASSGLAGGTNTGELFF
>11|TRBJ1-1|few|TRBV20-1|TRBD1
TGCAGTGCTAGTGACAGGGGGGCGGCTTTCTTT
CSASDRGAAFF
>15|TRBJ2-7|-|TRBV6-2/TRBV6-3|-
TGTGCCAGCAGTTACTTAACCGGACAGTCCTACGAGCAGTACTTC
CASSYLTGQSYEQYF
>14|TRBJ2-1|-|TRBV20-1|TRBD2
TGCAGTGCTAGAGGGGGAGGGCATGGCAATGAGCAGTTCTTC
CSARGGGHGNEQFF
>17|TRBJ2-7|many|TRBV12-3/TRBV12-4|TRBD1
TGTGCCAGCAGTTTACCTTTGCGGGACAGGGGGCCCCACGAGCAGTACTTC
CASSLPLRDRGPHEQYF
>14|TRBJ2-7|few|TRBV29-1|-
TGCAGCGTTGAAAGGGCAGGGAGCTCCTACGAGCAGTACTTC
CSVERAGSSYEQYF
>13|TRBJ1-2|few|TRBV7-2|-
TGTGCCAGCAGCCCGGGGGCTCCCTATGGCTACACCTTC
CASSPGAPYGYTF
>16|TRBJ2-1|-|TRBV24-1|TRBD1
TGTGCCACCAGTGACGTCACGGGACAGGAATACAATGAGCAGTTCTTC
CATSDVTGQEYNEQFF
>14|TRBJ1-1|few|TRBV20-1|TRBD1
TGCAGTGCTAGACCGGGACAGGCTAACACTGAAGCTTTCTTT
CSARPGQANTEAFF
>15|TRBJ2-7|many|TRBV15|TRBD1
TGTGCCACCAGCAGAGGGACAGGGACTTTCTACGAGCAGTACTTC
CATSRGTGTFYEQYF
>15|TRBJ2-7|-|TRBV6-5|TRBD2
TGTGCCAGCAGTTACGTGACTAGCGGTACCTACGAGCAGTACTTC
CASSYVTSGTYEQYF
>11|TRBJ1-1|many|TRBV3-1|-
TGTGCCAGCAGCGCAGGTTCTGAAGCTTTCTTT
CASSAGSEAFF
>15|TRBJ2-7|many|TRBV3-1|-
TGTGCCAGCAGCCAAGATGACCGCCTCTCCTACGAGCAGTACTTC
CASSQDDRLSYEQYF
>16|TRBJ2-7|few|TRBV5-1|TRBD1
TGCGCCAGCAGCTTGGGGGACCTCGACAGGGCGGGTGAGCAGTACTTC
CASSLGDLDRAGEQYF
>20|TRBJ2-2|few|TRBV7-2|TRBD2
TGTGCCAGCAGCCGACCTTTGGGTCTAGCGGGAGGGGTTAGAACCGGGGAGCTGTTTTTT
CASSRPLGLAGGVRTGELFF
>17|TRBJ2-1|many|TRBV5-1|-
TGCGCCAGCAGCTTGTTTGTGGACGGACGGCTCTACAATGAGCAGTTCTTC
CASSLFVDGRLYNEQFF
>16|TRBJ1-5|-|TRBV5-6|TRBD1
TGTGCCAGCAGCTTGGGCAGGGGGTATAGCAATCAGCCCCAGCATTTT
CASSLGRGYSNQPQHF
>13|TRBJ2-3|many|TRBV12-5|TRBD2
TGTGCTAGTGCCGCGGGAGGGGGAGATACGCAGTATTTT
CASAAGGGDTQYF
>14|TRBJ2-1|many|TRBV5-8|-
TGTGCCAGCTTGGATCCGGGGCTATACAATGAGCAGTTCTTC
CASLDPGLYNEQFF
>16|TRBJ2-1|few|TRBV5-4|-
TGTGCCAGCAGCTTGGGACTAGGCGTAACCTACAATGAGCAGTTCTTC
CASSLGLGVTYNEQFF
>14|TRBJ2-7|-|TRBV12-3/TRBV12-4|TRBD1
TGTGCCAGCAGTATGACACAGGGGGCCTACGAGCAGTACTTC
CASSMTQGAYEQYF
>12|TRBJ2-1|-|TRBV27|-
TGTGCCAGCAGTTCCCTCCCGTTAGAGCAGTTCTTC
CASSSLPLEQFF
>13|TRBJ1-4|many|TRBV11-1|-
TGTGCCAGCAGCCTTGGGACATATGAAAAACTGTTTTTT
CASSLGTYEKLFF
>12|TRBJ1-1|few|TRBV5-1|-
TGCGCCAGCACCCGTTGGGGGGCTGAAGCTTTCTTT
CASTRWGAEAFF
>14|TRBJ2-6|-|TRBV10-2|-
TGCGCCAGCACCACGGCGTCTGGGGCCAACGTCCTGACTTTC
CASTTASGANVLTF
>17|TRBJ1-1|few|TRBV12-3/TRBV12-4|-
TGTGCCAGCAGTGGGGTCCGGGGGCCGCCGCAAAACACTGAAGCTTTCTTT
CASSGVRGPPQNTEAFF
>17|TRBJ1-6|few|TRBV5-1|TRBD1
TGCGCCAGCAGCTTGGGCCTCGACAGGGGGTATAATTCACCCCTCCACTTT
CASSLGLDRGYNSPLHF
>14|TRBJ1-5|-|TRBV11-3|-
TGTGCCAGCAGTCCGGGGGGGCCCAATCAGCCCCAGCATTTT
CASSPGGPNQPQHF
>12|TRBJ2-7|many|TRBV12-3/TRBV12-4|-
TGTGCCAGCAGTTATGGAGTCTACGAGCAGTACTTC
CASSYGVYEQYF
>14|TRBJ2-2|-|TRBV30|-
TGTGCCTGGAATACAGGGACGCACACCGGGGAGCTGTTTTTT
CAWNTGTHTGELFF
>17|TRBJ2-1|few|TRBV7-8|-
TGTGCCACCTCTTTGATCCCCACCTCTCGGGCCTACAATGAGCAGTTCTTC
CATSLIPTSRAYNEQFF